These 14 T cell receptor beta chains originate from one sample sequenced in a study of human T cells and chemical hapten exposure. TCRdb independently ran MiXCR on the RACE reads; one entry per CDR3 protein. The data contain some 170,000 distinct CDR3 sequences, about a quarter of them seen just once; the ten biggest clones take up 2% to 2.5%. Time point reported: patch test 3, about 24 weeks after DPC sensitization. Treatment noted: therapeutic diphenylcyclopropenone sensitization with weekly scalp DPC. The sample was whole blood, taken in connection with sensitization to the hapten diphenylcyclopropenone (DPC). The source of these receptors is a woman younger than 30 with alopecia areata. Some clones in this sample may be carry-over from other donors' samples.

The V gene is TRBV6-5, the J gene TRBJ2-2; unclear D gene. The CDR3 spans 12 residues. CDR1 and CDR2 (germline): MNHEY, SVGAGI. The V and J ends lost 4 bases and 8 bases respectively, with 8 bases between them. CDR3 protein: CASSSYMGELFF. The CDR3 region has the DNA TGTGCCAGCAGTTCCTACATGGGGGAGCTGTTTTTT.

The table lists this clonotype with a few counts. The CDR3 bases are TGTGCCAGCAGCCGGACAGGGGACTATGGCTACACCTTC. Translated: CASSRTGDYGYTF. The rearrangement links TRBV9 to TRBJ1-2, with TRBD1 matching 9 bases. The CDR3 length is 13 residues. Looked up from germline, CDR1 is SGDLS and CDR2 is YYNGEE. With V trimmed by 4 bases and J by 3 bases, 1 base remained unmatched. The full variable domain, with the rest looked up from reference TRBV9 and TRBJ1-2, is DSGVTQTPKHLITATGQRVTLRCSPRSGDLSVYWYQQSLDQGLQFLIQYYNGEERAKGNILERFSAQQFPDLHSELNLSSLELGDSALYFCASSRTGDYGYTFGSGTRLTVV.

This clonotype has only a few counts. The chain uses TRBV4-1 and TRBJ2-2; D may be TRBD1 (6 bases). This CDR3 comprises 16 residues. V shed 0 bases and J shed 4 bases, with 12 bases lying between them. In germline, CDR1 is MGHRA, CDR2 YSYEKL. In DNA form, the CDR3 reads TGCGCCAGCAGCCAAGATCTGCAGGGGTTCACCGGGGAGCTGTTTTTT. This translates into CASSQDLQGFTGELFF.

This clonotype has at least ten counts. This sequence joins TRBV9 and TRBJ2-7, with 10 positions matching TRBD2. Germline assignment: CDR1 SGDLS and CDR2 YYNGEE. V lost 3 bases and J lost 6; bases outside the gene matches: 3. The CDR3 loop spans 13 amino acids. This chain's CDR3 is CASSASGRSEQYF. The DNA of the CDR3 is TGTGCCAGCAGCGCTAGCGGGAGAAGCGAGCAGTACTTC.

This rearrangement joins TRBV15 to TRBJ2-7; D not certain. The CDR3 consists of 13 residues. Germline V gene lookup returns CDR1 LNHNV and CDR2 YYDKDF (reference sequence). Deletions cut 6 bases from V and 0 bases from J, with 9 bases between. As DNA, the CDR3 is TGTGCCACCAGTGGGCTAAGCTCCTACGAGCAGTACTTC. Its translation: CATSGLSSYEQYF.

This clonotype has only a few counts. For the CDR3, the DNA is TGTGCCAGCAGCGACAGACTAGCGGGAGACAATGAGCAGTTCTTC. Its translation is CASSDRLAGDNEQFF. The V and J genes are TRBV11-2 and TRBJ2-1; 12 positions match TRBD2. Germline V gene lookup returns CDR1 SGHAT and CDR2 FQNNGV. The CDR3 length is 15 residues. V gave up 5 bases and J gave up 5 bases; unmatched junction bases: 4.

CDR3 DNA: TGTGCCAGCAGCTTAGGCCCAGCGGGGGTTCACAATGAGCAGTTCTTC. It codes for CASSLGPAGVHNEQFF. The rearrangement links TRBV7-2 to TRBJ2-1, with 8 bases identical to TRBD2. The CDR3 covers 16 residues. Germline CDR1 SGHTA, CDR2 FQGNSA. V was pared by 1 base and J by 5 bases, with 7 bases of the junction left unmatched.

This clonotype came up a few times. The junction does not match germline at one end; this may be a read error. V gene TRBV2 combines with J gene TRBJ1-5, with 8 bases fitting TRBD1. Germline V gene sequence: CDR1 SNHLY, CDR2 FYNNEI. CDR3 length: 14 amino acids. In nucleotides, the CDR3 is TGTGTCAGCAGTCAGGGGGCCGCCAATCAGCCCCAGCATTTT. The encoded protein is CVSSQGAANQPQHF.

This sequence joins TRBV28 and TRBJ2-2, with D perhaps given as TRBD1 or TRBD2 (5 bases each). CDR3 length: 14 residues. The ends were cut back, 10 bases at V and 0 bases at J, with 12 bases in the middle. CDR1 is MDHEN and CDR2 is SYDVKM in the germline V gene. CDR3 residues: CAISGTPNTGELFF. The CDR3 nucleotides are TGTGCCATTTCAGGGACCCCGAACACCGGGGAGCTGTTTTTT.

The J gene is TRBJ2-2, the V gene TRBV3-1, with 7 bases that match TRBD2. The CDR3 consists of 14 residues. The germline CDR1 and CDR2 sequences are LGHDT and YNNKEL (reference sequence). J was trimmed by 8 bases and V by 1 base; bases with no gene match: 4. CDR3 residues: CASSQGDYGGELFF. The CDR3 DNA sequence: TGTGCCAGCAGCCAAGGGGACTATGGAGGGGAGCTGTTTTTT.

The chain links TRBV7-2 to TRBJ1-3, with D tentatively TRBD1 (5 bases). This CDR3 has 13 residues. CDR1 SGHTA and CDR2 FQGNSA come from the germline V gene. V was trimmed by 4 bases and J by 9 bases, leaving 13 bases between them. The CDR3 is CASSSQGFGTIYF. The DNA of the CDR3 is TGTGCCAGCAGCTCCCAGGGATTCGGCACCATATATTTT.

In its sample, this clonotype was seen a few times. V is TRBV29-1 and J is TRBJ1-2, with TRBD1 matching 11 bases. Losses at the gene ends were 7 bases for V and 5 bases for J; bases not matched to a gene: 6. Germline V CDR1 and CDR2: SQVTM, ANQGSEA. The CDR3 is 13 residues long. In nucleotides, the CDR3 is TGCAGCGCCGGGACAGGGGGTCGGTATGGCTACACCTTC. Amino acids: CSAGTGGRYGYTF.

This chain uses TRBV7-9 with TRBJ1-2; D remains unclear. The V gene's germline CDR1 is SEHNR and CDR2 FQNEAQ (reference sequence). The CDR3 runs to 14 residues. Trimming left V 7 bases short and J 4 bases short, with 16 bases between. As DNA, the CDR3 is TGTGCCAGCACCCTTTCGGACGGCTTCTATGGCTACACCTTC. As protein: CASTLSDGFYGYTF.

There are a few counts of this clonotype. This sequence joins TRBV10-3 and TRBJ2-7, with TRBD1 matching over 8 bases. The germline V gene encodes CDR1 ENHRY and CDR2 SYGVKD. V trimming: 0 bases; J trimming: 7 bases; junction bases outside the gene matches: 11. The CDR3 sequence is 16 residues long. The CDR3 nucleotides read TGTGCCATCAGTGAGTCGAGCCAGGGGGCACTGGGGGAGCAGTACTTC. Encoded protein: CAISESSQGALGEQYF.